This paragraph reports one T cell receptor (beta chain). Primers included in the PCR were 60 Vbeta and 13 Jbeta primers. Profiled with immunoSEQ multiplex PCR; TCRdb holds only in-frame clones, not every one. The repertoire shows more than 50,000 clones; the top ten hold around 10%. In germline, CDR1 is SGHDT, CDR2 YYEEEE. V gave up 4 bases and J gave up 2 bases; unmatched junction bases: 3. CDR3 length equals 13 residues. The sample belongs to a study of cytomegalovirus exposure and HLA in healthy donors. The receptor comes from a middle-aged man in good health and CMV-seropositive. This rearrangement joins TRBV5-6 to TRBJ2-7; TRBD1 matches at 7 bases. The sequencing input was PBMCs. CDR3 DNA sequence: TGTGCCAGCAGCGCTGACAGGGCCTACGAGCAGTACTTC. Residues: CASSADRAYEQYF.